This TCR beta chain was found in a study of shared clonotypes between healthy human individuals. The CDR3 contains 11 residues. From germline, CDR1 is SQVTM and CDR2 ANQGSEA. The assay was immunoSEQ multiplex PCR, and TCRdb's table has in-frame clones only and misses some. The sample carries some 500,000 clones, approximately 80% recorded once. Worth noting for this clone: A far larger clone is a single base away, which makes a read error likely.

The specimen was PBMCs. This receptor was identified in a woman aged 40 to 50 in good health. Some clones in this sample may be carry-over from other donors' samples. V gene TRBV29-1 combines with J gene TRBJ2-1; D might be TRBD2 (5 bases). The CDR3, as DNA: TGCAGCGTGTCTAGGTCCGGGGAGCAGCTCTTC. This translates into CSVSRSGEQLF.